This is a list of T cell receptor beta chains from one sample in a study of T-cell reconstitution after alpha-beta-depleted transplantation in children. A single record per CDR3 protein comes from TCRdb applying MiXCR to the PCR reads. The sample holds about 140,000 distinct CDR3 sequences, 7.5% to 9% seen once. The sequencing used PBMCs, mostly from graft donor cells, collected 180 days after TCRalphabeta/CD19-depleted stem cell transplant. These receptors originate from a female patient younger than 10 who had a stem cell transplant for congenital amegakaryocytic thrombocytopenia, so the T cells may come from the graft donor. Each CDR3 is given with its conserved first and last residue. Fields, in order: V gene, clone size, D gene, J gene, CDR3 DNA, CDR3 protein. D genes are given only for firm matches. Clone size is not always given. Where it is, it says once, few, many or a class for expanded clones.

>TRBV19|few|TRBD2|TRBJ2-5
TGTGCCAGTAGTATAGGAACTAGCGGTGAGGAGACCCAGTACTTC
CASSIGTSGEETQYF
>TRBV20-1|-|-|TRBJ1-1
TGCAGTGCTCTCTACGCAGGATGGAACACTGAAGCTTTCTTT
CSALYAGWNTEAFF
>TRBV11-2|many|-|TRBJ1-1
TGTGCCAGCAGCTTAGAAGAGGACACTGAAGCTTTCTTT
CASSLEEDTEAFF
>TRBV10-3|few|TRBD1|TRBJ1-2
TGTGCCATCAGCCCGGGACAGGGAAATGGCTATGGCTACACCTTC
CAISPGQGNGYGYTF
>TRBV28|many|-|TRBJ2-1
TGTGCCAGTAAAATGGGGACCTACAATGAGCAGTTCTTC
CASKMGTYNEQFF
>TRBV28|few|-|TRBJ2-1
TGTGCCAGCAGTTTATCAGGGGTGGCGGGAGAGCAGTTCTTC
CASSLSGVAGEQFF
>TRBV7-2|many|-|TRBJ2-7
TGTGCCAGCAGCTTGTTTCGGAGGGACTACGAGCAGTACTTC
CASSLFRRDYEQYF
>TRBV11-2|many|-|TRBJ2-1
TGTGCCAGCAGCCGTACAAAATTAGCGCCGTCTAAATACAATGAGCAGTTCTTC
CASSRTKLAPSKYNEQFF
>TRBV6-1|many|-|TRBJ2-7
TGTGCCAGCAGTGAAGTGCCGGGGGTCTACGAGCAGTACTTC
CASSEVPGVYEQYF
>TRBV29-1|many|TRBD1|TRBJ2-3
TGCAGCGCCAACTACGTTAGACAGGGGACGCAGTATTTT
CSANYVRQGTQYF
>TRBV2|few|-|TRBJ2-4
TGTGCCAGTGGGGATGGCGTAGCCAAAAACATTCAGTACTTC
CASGDGVAKNIQYF
>TRBV5-1|many|TRBD2|TRBJ2-3
TGCGCCAGCAGCTCCATCTGGGGACTAGCGGGGGATACGCAGTATTTT
CASSSIWGLAGDTQYF
>TRBV5-1|few|-|TRBJ2-1
TGCGCCAGCAGCCCCCGGGCGGGCCGCTCCTACAATGAGCAGTTCTTC
CASSPRAGRSYNEQFF
>TRBV6-5|few|-|TRBJ1-6
TGTGCCAGCAGTTACTCGCTGGGACGAGGGAAATCCTATAATTCACCCCTCCACTTT
CASSYSLGRGKSYNSPLHF
>TRBV20-1|many|TRBD2|TRBJ2-7
TGCAGTGCTACCCTACAGCGGGGGTCCGCCGAGCAGTACTTC
CSATLQRGSAEQYF
>TRBV5-4|many|-|TRBJ1-1
TGTGCCAGCACCTGGGGATGGGGGGATACTGAAGCTTTCTTT
CASTWGWGDTEAFF
>TRBV18|many|-|TRBJ2-3
TGTGCCAGCTCCCGCAACCCCACAGATACGCAGTATTTT
CASSRNPTDTQYF
>TRBV20-1|many|TRBD2|TRBJ2-3
TGCAGTGCTAGCCAACTCCTAGCGGGGGGGCTTAATACGCAGTATTTT
CSASQLLAGGLNTQYF
>TRBV25-1|many|-|TRBJ2-1
TGTGCCAGCAGTGAGGGCAGCGCCTACAATGAGCAGTTCTTC
CASSEGSAYNEQFF
>TRBV28|-|-|TRBJ1-3
TGTGCCAGCAGTCCCACGGGATTCTCTGGAAACACCATATATTTT
CASSPTGFSGNTIYF
>TRBV7-6|many|-|TRBJ2-7
TGTGCCAGCAGCTCGGCTAGCTCCTACGAGCAGTACTTC
CASSSASSYEQYF
>TRBV20-1|-|-|TRBJ2-3
TGCAGTGCCCCACAGGAGTACTTGGCGAGACGGGCGACAGATACGCAGTATTTT
CSAPQEYLARRATDTQYF
>TRBV6-1|-|TRBD1|TRBJ2-2
TGTGCCAGCACGACAGGGGGTTACATCGCGAACACCGGGGAGCTGTTTTTT
CASTTGGYIANTGELFF
>TRBV10-3|many|TRBD2|TRBJ2-5
TGTGCCATCAGCCCCACTAGCGGCGAAGAGACCCAGTACTTC
CAISPTSGEETQYF
>TRBV20-1|few|-|TRBJ2-7
TGCAGTGCTCCCCACGACAGGAAAGCCTACGAGCAGTACTTC
CSAPHDRKAYEQYF
>TRBV28|few|-|TRBJ2-3
TGTGCCAGCAGTTTCTTGGGGGGCACAGATACGCAGTATTTT
CASSFLGGTDTQYF
>TRBV7-2|medium-sized|-|TRBJ2-7
TGTGCCAGCAGCTTCGGGGGAGGACAGTCCTACGAGCAGTACTTC
CASSFGGGQSYEQYF
>TRBV11-2|-|TRBD2|TRBJ2-1
TGTGCCAGCGGACTAGCGGGGGGGTCGAATGAGCAGTTCTTC
CASGLAGGSNEQFF
>TRBV5-6|many|-|TRBJ2-1
TGTGCCAGCGGGGGTGTCGGGGACTCCTACAATGAGCAGTTCTTC
CASGGVGDSYNEQFF
>TRBV20-1|-|TRBD2|TRBJ2-3
TGCAGTGCTGGGACTAGCTCCGATACGCAGTATTTT
CSAGTSSDTQYF
>TRBV5-6|few|TRBD1|TRBJ1-5
TGTGCCAGCAGCTTGGGACAGGGCTGGGGTCAGCCCCAGCATTTT
CASSLGQGWGQPQHF
>TRBV11-3|once|-|TRBJ2-1
TGTGCCAGCAGCTGCCAAGGGCTGGGGCCTTCCTACAATGAGCAGTTCTTC
CASSCQGLGPSYNEQFF
>TRBV5-4|-|-|TRBJ2-5
TGTGCCAGCAGCTTGGTGAGGGGAGGACAAGAGACCCAGTACTTC
CASSLVRGGQETQYF
>TRBV30|-|TRBD1|TRBJ1-2
TGTGCCTGGAGTGTACGGAGACAGGGGATCTATGGCTACACCTTC
CAWSVRRQGIYGYTF
>TRBV6-5|few|-|TRBJ1-6
TGTGCCAGCAGTTACTCGGGGGACCATTCACCCCTCCACTTT
CASSYSGDHSPLHF
>TRBV11-1|-|-|TRBJ2-1
TGTGCCAGCGGCGCGGGGCCCCTTCGGGATTACAATGAGCAGTTCTTC
CASGAGPLRDYNEQFF
>TRBV7-2|many|-|TRBJ2-5
TGTGCCAGCAGCTTAGAGAGGGGGGGTTGGCAGACCCAGTACTTC
CASSLERGGWQTQYF
>TRBV5-1|many|-|TRBJ2-1
TGCGCCAGCAGCTTGTGGGGGAGTTCCTACAATGAGCAGTTCTTC
CASSLWGSSYNEQFF
>TRBV19|few|-|TRBJ1-6
TGTGCCAGTGGGCAGATCGATAATTCACCCCTCCACTTT
CASGQIDNSPLHF
>TRBV27|many|-|TRBJ1-5
TGTGCCAGCAGTTTTCGACAGGGCAATCAGCCCCAGCATTTT
CASSFRQGNQPQHF
>TRBV12-3/TRBV12-4|many|-|TRBJ2-1
TGTGCCAGCAGTTCCGACACATACAATGAGCAGTTCTTC
CASSSDTYNEQFF
>TRBV12-3/TRBV12-4|many|TRBD2|TRBJ2-7
TGTGCCAGCAGTTTGGGACTAGCGGGAGGCGAGCAGTACTTC
CASSLGLAGGEQYF
>TRBV5-1|-|-|TRBJ2-1
TGCGCCAGCAGCCTTTGGGGAGCGGGTCCTTACAATGAGCAGTTCTTC
CASSLWGAGPYNEQFF
>TRBV12-3/TRBV12-4|-|-|TRBJ2-7
TGTGCCAGCATGGGTCTCTACGAGCAGTACTTC
CASMGLYEQYF